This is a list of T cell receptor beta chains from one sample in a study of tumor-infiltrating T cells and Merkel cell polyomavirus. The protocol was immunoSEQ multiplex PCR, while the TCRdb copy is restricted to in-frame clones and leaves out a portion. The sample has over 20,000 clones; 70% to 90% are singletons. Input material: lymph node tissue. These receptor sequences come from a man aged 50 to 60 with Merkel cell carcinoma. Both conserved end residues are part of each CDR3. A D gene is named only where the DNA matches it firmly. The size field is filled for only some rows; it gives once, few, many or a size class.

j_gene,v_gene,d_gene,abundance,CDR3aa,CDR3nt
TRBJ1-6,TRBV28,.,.,CASSPSGQRGSPLHF,TGTGCCAGCAGTCCGTCGGGACAACGGGGTTCACCCCTCCACTTT
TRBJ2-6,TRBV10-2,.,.,CASSDRGSGANVLTF,TGCGCCAGCAGTGACAGGGGTTCCGGGGCCAACGTCCTGACTTTC
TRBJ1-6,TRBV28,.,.,CASSSGGSGSDSPLHF,TGTGCCAGCAGTTCCGGAGGGTCAGGGTCAGATTCACCCCTCCACTTT
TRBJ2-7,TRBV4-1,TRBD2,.,CASSHLAGSMDEQYF,TGCGCCAGCAGCCACCTAGCGGGGAGTATGGACGAGCAGTACTTC
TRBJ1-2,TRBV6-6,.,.,CASSSPLAEANYGYTF,TGTGCCAGCAGTTCCCCCCTGGCAGAAGCTAACTATGGCTACACCTTC
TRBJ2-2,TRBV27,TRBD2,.,CASRSLAGVPGELFF,TGTGCCAGCAGATCACTAGCGGGAGTCCCCGGGGAGCTGTTTTTT
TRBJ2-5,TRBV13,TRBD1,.,CASSSRQGQETQYF,TGTGCCAGCAGCTCTCGACAGGGGCAAGAGACCCAGTACTTC
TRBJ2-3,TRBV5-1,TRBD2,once,CASSPRRGGGDTQYF,TGCGCCAGCAGCCCGCGGCGGGGGGGCGGGGATACGCAGTATTTT
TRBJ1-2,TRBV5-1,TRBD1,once,CASSAGGTGLWGYTF,TGCGCCAGCAGCGCTGGCGGGACAGGGCTATGGGGCTACACCTTC
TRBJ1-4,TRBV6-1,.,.,CASRGRVWEKLFF,TGTGCCAGCAGGGGGAGGGTTTGGGAAAAACTGTTTTTT
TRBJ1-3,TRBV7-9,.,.,CASSSLGQSNTIYF,TGTGCCAGCAGCTCACTTGGACAGTCAAACACCATATATTTT
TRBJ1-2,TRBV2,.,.,CASTEKGQTYGYTF,TGTGCCAGCACGGAAAAGGGGCAAACCTATGGCTACACCTTC
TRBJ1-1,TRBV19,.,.,CASSIGPENTEAFF,TGTGCCAGTAGTATAGGCCCAGAGAACACTGAAGCTTTCTTT
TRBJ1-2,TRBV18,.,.,CASSPGGGSEGYTF,TGCGCCAGCTCACCGGGAGGGGGATCGGAAGGCTACACCTTC
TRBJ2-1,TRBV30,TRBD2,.,CAWNLAGVEQFF,TGTGCCTGGAACCTAGCGGGAGTAGAGCAGTTCTTC
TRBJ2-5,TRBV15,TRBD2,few,CATSRAGTSGLRTQYF,TGTGCCACCAGCAGAGCAGGGACTAGCGGGCTTAGGACCCAGTACTTC
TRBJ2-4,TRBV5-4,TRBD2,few,CASSSGGEGAKNIQYF,TGTGCCAGCAGCTCGGGGGGGGAGGGGGCCAAAAACATTCAGTACTTC
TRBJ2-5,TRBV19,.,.,CASSMQGTTRETQYF,TGTGCCAGTAGTATGCAGGGGACCACCCGCGAGACCCAGTACTTC
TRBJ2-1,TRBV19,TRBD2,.,CASSIDSRTSGRNEQFF,TGTGCCAGTAGTATAGATTCCCGGACTAGCGGGAGAAATGAGCAGTTCTTC
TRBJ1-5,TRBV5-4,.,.,CASSLPGAWNQPQHF,TGTGCCAGCAGCTTACCAGGGGCATGGAATCAGCCCCAGCATTTT
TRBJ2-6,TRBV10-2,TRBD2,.,CASSERGDGANVLTF,TGCGCCAGCAGTGAGCGGGGGGATGGGGCCAACGTCCTGACTTTC
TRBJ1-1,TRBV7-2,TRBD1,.,CASSTRTGETFF,TGTGCCAGCAGCACCCGGACAGGGGAGACTTTCTTT
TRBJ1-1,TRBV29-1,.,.,CSVAHSRGSEAFF,TGCAGCGTTGCCCACTCGAGGGGGTCTGAAGCTTTCTTT
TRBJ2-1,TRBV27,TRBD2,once,CASSFSGGGYNEQFF,TGTGCCAGCAGTTTCAGCGGGGGTGGTTACAATGAGCAGTTCTTC
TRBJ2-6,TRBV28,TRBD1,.,CATRNRGPFGANVLTF,TGTGCCACTAGGAACAGGGGACCCTTCGGGGCCAACGTCCTGACTTTC
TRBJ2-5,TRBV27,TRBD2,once,CASSSLTSGGEETQYF,TGTGCCAGCAGTTCGTTGACTAGCGGGGGGGAAGAGACCCAGTACTTC
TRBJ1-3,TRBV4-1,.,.,CASSQVSGSGNTIYF,TGCGCCAGCAGCCAAGTCTCGGGCTCTGGAAACACCATATATTTT
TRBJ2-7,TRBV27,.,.,CASSLSDRNPYEQYF,TGTGCCAGCAGTTTATCCGACAGGAATCCGTACGAGCAGTACTTC
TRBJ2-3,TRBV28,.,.,CASSPRTDYTDTQYF,TGTGCCAGCAGTCCCCGGACAGACTACACAGATACGCAGTATTTT
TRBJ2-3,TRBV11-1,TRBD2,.,CASSRTSGGPPGTDTQYF,TGTGCCAGCAGCAGGACTAGCGGAGGCCCGCCGGGCACAGATACGCAGTATTTT
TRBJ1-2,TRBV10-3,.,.,CAISPENAGENYGYTF,TGTGCCATCAGTCCAGAGAACGCCGGGGAAAACTATGGCTACACCTTC
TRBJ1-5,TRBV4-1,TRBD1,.,CASSQDRTGRQPQHF,TGCGCCAGCAGCCAAGATCGGACAGGGCGCCAGCCCCAGCATTTT
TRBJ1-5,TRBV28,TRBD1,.,CASSGGQDNQPQHF,TGTGCCAGCAGTGGGGGACAGGACAATCAGCCCCAGCATTTT
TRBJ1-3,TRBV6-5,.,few,CASSYSRTAGNTIYF,TGTGCCAGCAGTTACTCGAGGACAGCTGGAAACACCATATATTTT
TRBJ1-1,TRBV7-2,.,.,CASSFSVVAEAFF,TGTGCCAGCAGCTTTTCGGTGGTGGCTGAAGCTTTCTTT
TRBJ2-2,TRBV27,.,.,CASSLRTGELFF,TGTGCCAGCAGTTTGAGGACCGGGGAGCTGTTTTTT